A single sample is the source of the 30 T cell receptor beta chains below, sequenced in a study of cytomegalovirus exposure and HLA in healthy donors. Both 60 Vbeta primers and 13 Jbeta primers went into the PCR. Clones were read by immunoSEQ multiplex PCR, and TCRdb kept only the in-frame ones, dropping some. The data show over 20,000 clones, 70% seen once. The source material was PBMCs. These receptors were obtained from a woman in her 50s in good health and CMV-seronegative.

This chain connects TRBV27 to TRBJ2-5, with 7 positions matching TRBD2. The CDR3 loop spans 15 amino acids. Germline lookup yields CDR1 MNHEY and CDR2 SMNVEV (reference sequence). The V and J ends lost 3 bases and 1 base, in that order; junction bases with no gene match: 5. CDR3 sequence (DNA): TGTGCCAGCAGTTTGGGTTGGGGGGGCCAAGAGACCCAGTACTTC. Its translation is CASSLGWGGQETQYF.

The chain is built from TRBV7-2 and TRBJ2-6; possibly TRBD2 for D (5 bases). The germline V gene has CDR1 SGHTA and CDR2 FQGNSA. V was pared by 1 base and J by 4 bases, with 14 bases between. This CDR3 spans 17 amino acids. The CDR3 loop is CASSLVMRAAGANVLTF. The CDR3 bases are TGTGCCAGCAGCTTAGTAATGCGGGCGGCGGGGGCCAACGTCCTGACTTTC.

The chain links TRBV29-1 to TRBJ1-1; the D gene is possibly TRBD1 (5 bases). Trimming stripped 6 bases from V and 3 bases from J, with 14 bases between. CDR1 and CDR2 (germline): SQVTM, ANQGSEA. The CDR3 spans 13 residues. In DNA, the CDR3 is TGCAGCGTCGGACGGGGGAGGGACACTGAAGCTTTCTTT. Translation: CSVGRGRDTEAFF.

The chain has TRBV4-1 and TRBJ1-2; no clear D gene. V was clipped by 1 base and J by 4 bases, with 7 bases between them. The CDR3 spans 13 residues. CDR1 is MGHRA and CDR2 is YSYEKL in the germline V gene. CDR3: CASSQVGSYGYTF. In DNA, the CDR3 is TGCGCCAGCAGCCAAGTTGGTAGCTATGGCTACACCTTC.

This chain uses TRBV12-1 with TRBJ1-2. TRBV12-1 is marked as a pseudogene. The CDR3 is 15 amino acids. This chain's CDR3 is CASSLPVEIDYGYTF. The CDR3 nucleotides are TGTGCCAGCAGCTTGCCTGTAGAGATAGACTATGGCTACACCTTC.

The rearrangement links TRBV7-8 to TRBJ2-7, with D perhaps matching TRBD1 (6 bases). V was cut by 4 bases and J by 3 bases, with 10 bases left in between. Germline-derived CDR1 and CDR2 are SGHVS and FQNEAQ. This CDR3 is 13 amino acids long. This CDR3 is CASSSQTGYEQYF. DNA for the CDR3: TGTGCCAGCAGCTCCCAGACAGGCTACGAGCAGTACTTC. Full variable domain (missing parts from reference TRBV7-8 and TRBJ2-7): GAGVSQSPRYKVAKRGQDVALRCDPISGHVSLFWYQQALGQGPEFLTYFQNEAQLDKSGLPSDRFFAERPEGSVSTLKIQRTQQEDSAVYLCASSSQTGYEQYFGPGTRLTVT.

V usage is TRBV10-3 and J usage is TRBJ1-5, with TRBD1 identical over 8 bases. Germline V gene sequence: CDR1 ENHRY, CDR2 SYGVKD. The CDR3 length is 14 residues. The ends lost 6 bases at V and 4 bases at J; junction bases unmatched: 5. In DNA form, the CDR3 reads TGTGCCATCAGGGCAGGGGGCCGTAATCAGCCCCAGCATTTT. Protein: CAIRAGGRNQPQHF.

This clone was picked up a small number of times. V gene TRBV25-1 combines with J gene TRBJ2-7, with TRBD2 matching over 12 bases. The V segment lost 9 bases and the J segment 2 bases; nucleotides outside the gene matches: 8. Germline V gene data show CDR1 as MGHDK and CDR2 as SYGVNS. The CDR3 covers 15 residues. The CDR3 region has the DNA TGTGCCAGTACCCCTAGCGGGAGGGCCACCTACGAGCAGTACTTC. Protein: CASTPSGRATYEQYF.

This clone was found a few times. The chain combines TRBV5-1 with TRBJ1-2; 10 bases match TRBD1. This CDR3 is 14 amino acids long. CDR1 and CDR2 (germline): SGHRS, YFSETQ. V trimming: 4 bases; J trimming: 7 bases; junction bases outside the gene matches: 7. The DNA of the CDR3 is TGCGCCAGCAGCAATGGACAGGGGGAGGGTGGCTACACCTTC. Its protein product is CASSNGQGEGGYTF.

V usage is TRBV28 and J usage is TRBJ1-5; possible D gene TRBD1, 6 bases. CDR1 is MDHEN, CDR2 SYDVKM, per germline. The CDR3 contains 15 residues. V was shortened by 1 base and J by 1 base, with 8 bases between the two germline ends. This CDR3 is CASSLYRVSNQPQHF. The CDR3 DNA is TGTGCCAGCAGTTTATACAGGGTAAGCAATCAGCCCCAGCATTTT.

V gene TRBV29-1 combines with J gene TRBJ2-7, with D perhaps matching TRBD1 (5 bases). The CDR3 runs to 12 residues. Per germline, CDR1 SQVTM and CDR2 ANQGSEA. V was clipped by 3 bases and J by 2 bases, with 8 bases between them. This CDR3 is CSVEGQTYEQYF. The DNA for the CDR3 is TGCAGCGTTGAGGGGCAGACCTACGAGCAGTACTTC.

This clone has a handful of counts. The rearrangement links TRBV6-6 to TRBJ2-3, with 7 nucleotides matching TRBD1. The CDR3 contains 15 residues. V trimming: 2 bases; J trimming: 2 bases; junction bases outside the gene matches: 4. CDR1 and CDR2 (germline): MNHNY, SVGAGI (reference sequence). For the CDR3, the DNA is TGTGCCAGCAGTTACCTTGGACAGGCCACAGATACGCAGTATTTT. Its protein is CASSYLGQATDTQYF.

Only one count was recorded for this clone. The chain is built from TRBV7-6 and TRBJ2-5, with D perhaps matching TRBD2 (5 bases). The CDR3 is made up of 15 amino acids. CDR1 SGHVS and CDR2 FNYEAQ come from the germline V gene. Between the trimmed V and J ends, which lost 4 bases and 2 bases, there was a span of 14 bases. The CDR3 sequence: CASSSHTGLQETQYF. The CDR3 DNA is TGTGCCAGCAGCTCTCATACGGGGTTGCAAGAGACCCAGTACTTC. The full variable domain, its missing parts supplied by reference TRBV7-6 and TRBJ2-5, is GAGVSQSPRYKVTKRGQDVALRCDPISGHVSLYWYRQALGQGPEFLTYFNYEAQQDKSGLPNDRFSAERPEGSISTLTIQRTEQRDSAMYRCASSSHTGLQETQYFGPGTRLLVL.

This rearrangement joins TRBV5-4 to TRBJ1-1; tentative D call: TRBD1 (6 bases). CDR3 size: 18 residues. V shed 0 bases and J shed 0 bases, with 18 bases lying between them. Germline V gene lookup returns CDR1 SGHNT and CDR2 YYREEE (reference sequence). The DNA for the CDR3 is TGTGCCAGCAGCTTGGATCCACGACAGGAAGGCATGAACACTGAAGCTTTCTTT. This sequence encodes CASSLDPRQEGMNTEAFF.

The chain has TRBV9 and TRBJ1-3, with 7 bases aligning to TRBD1. Germline trimming cut 4 bases from V and 8 bases from J; bases unmatched to any gene: 9. Germline CDR1 SGDLS, CDR2 YYNGEE. There are 14 residues in the CDR3. CDR3 sequence reads: CASSTSGGLDTIYF. In nucleotides, the CDR3 is TGTGCCAGCAGCACTTCAGGGGGTTTGGACACCATATATTTT.

The gene calls are TRBV5-1 and TRBJ2-2; TRBD1 matches at 10 bases. This CDR3 comprises 19 residues. Trimming at V came to 3 bases and at J to 4 bases, leaving 15 bases not matched to a gene. Germline CDR1 and CDR2: SGHRS and YFSETQ. CDR3 in amino acids: CASSSGIRSWTGGTGELFF. The CDR3 region has the DNA TGCGCCAGCAGCTCCGGGATCCGCTCGTGGACAGGGGGCACCGGGGAGCTGTTTTTT.

CDR3 sequence reads: CASSLGLAGGETQYF. The CDR3 DNA follows: TGTGCCAGCAGTTTGGGACTAGCGGGAGGAGAGACCCAGTACTTC. The chain couples TRBV6-6 to TRBJ2-5; 15 nucleotides align to TRBD2. CDR3 length: 15 amino acids. Germline-derived CDR1 and CDR2 are MNHNY and SVGAGI (reference sequence). Trimming cost V 4 bases and J 4 bases; bases outside gene matches: 1.

This chain links TRBV29-1 with TRBJ2-5, with D unclear. Germline loops: CDR1 SQVTM, CDR2 ANQGSEA. The V gene lost 4 bases and the J gene lost 5 bases, with 14 bases spanning the gap. This CDR3 is 13 amino acids long. This chain's CDR3 is CSVVRVDWETQYF. The CDR3 coding sequence is TGCAGCGTTGTTCGGGTGGATTGGGAGACCCAGTACTTC.

The chain links TRBV29-1 to TRBJ2-1, with 10 bases that match TRBD2. The CDR3 sequence is 13 residues long. J was trimmed by 13 bases and V by 4 bases; bases with no gene match: 10. From germline, CDR1 is SQVTM and CDR2 ANQGSEA. CDR3 sequence (DNA): TGCAGCGTTGTCATCGCTAGCGGGAGCCCACAGTTCTTC. Translating it yields CSVVIASGSPQFF.

The rearrangement joins TRBV9 to TRBJ2-1; D call uncertain. The CDR3 is 9 residues long. CDR1 SGDLS and CDR2 YYNGEE come from the germline V gene. The CDR3 DNA is TGTGCGGCCTGCAATGAGCAGTTCTTC. Protein product: CAACNEQFF.

This chain links TRBV4-1 with TRBJ1-2; unclear D gene. Germline assignment: CDR1 MGHRA and CDR2 YSYEKL. Trimming cost V 0 bases and J 6 bases, with 14 bases left between them. The CDR3 extends over 15 amino acids. CDR3 loop: CASSQELAAGNGYTF. Written as DNA, the CDR3 is TGCGCCAGCAGCCAAGAACTTGCTGCTGGTAATGGCTACACCTTC.

The gene calls are TRBV5-6 and TRBJ1-5; D gene unclear. This CDR3 is 13 amino acids long. Trimming pared 0 bases from V and 7 bases from J, leaving 8 bases between. Germline-derived CDR1 and CDR2 are SGHDT and YYEEEE. DNA of the CDR3: TGTGCCAGCAGCTTGGGGGCGCAGCAGCCCCAGCATTTT. This codes for CASSLGAQQPQHF.

A few counts support this clone. V is TRBV4-1 and J is TRBJ1-4; D is unresolved. Germline V gives CDR1 MGHRA, CDR2 YSYEKL. Trimming took 3 bases from V and 5 from J, leaving 7 bases between them. The CDR3 runs to 13 residues. The DNA of the CDR3 is TGCGCCAGCAGCCAGGGCATAAATGAAAAACTGTTTTTT. Translated, it gives CASSQGINEKLFF.

V and J are TRBV28 and TRBJ1-3, with TRBD1 matching 9 bases. CDR1 is MDHEN and CDR2 is SYDVKM in the germline V gene. The CDR3 totals 15 residues. V was clipped by 5 bases and J by 4 bases; unmatched bases: 6. CDR3 sequence (DNA): TGTGCCAGCAGTCGTAACACAGGGGGCGGAAACACCATATATTTT. This codes for CASSRNTGGGNTIYF.

By sample share, this clone is medium-sized. The V gene is TRBV2, the J gene TRBJ2-1; possible D gene TRBD2, 6 bases. CDR1 and CDR2 from the germline V gene are SNHLY and FYNNEI. Deletions cut 8 bases from V and 5 bases from J, with 19 bases between. This CDR3 is built from 15 residues. The CDR3 DNA reads as TGTGCCAGCGGCGCACGGACTACCTTTGACAATGAGCAGTTCTTC. Protein: CASGARTTFDNEQFF.

This clone was detected only a few times. The rearrangement uses TRBV29-1 and TRBJ2-7; a possible D gene is TRBD1 (6 bases). This CDR3 region has 11 residues. Deletions cut 6 bases from V and 7 bases from J, with 13 bases between. CDR1 SQVTM and CDR2 ANQGSEA come from the germline V gene. As DNA, the CDR3 is TGCAGCGTATTAGGTCAGGGGGAGCAGTACTTC. As protein: CSVLGQGEQYF.

This chain connects TRBV13 to TRBJ1-2, with 11 bases identical to TRBD1. The ends lost 4 bases at V and 5 bases at J; junction bases unmatched: 3. Germline V gives CDR1 PRHDT, CDR2 FYEKMQ (reference sequence). There are 14 residues in the CDR3. CDR3 sequence: CASSSGTGGYGYTF. The CDR3 bases are TGTGCCAGCAGCTCGGGGACAGGGGGTTATGGCTACACCTTC.

The chain uses TRBV7-2 and TRBJ2-3; D is unclear. CDR1 is SGHTA, CDR2 FQGNSA, per germline. The CDR3 extends over 14 amino acids. Deletions cut 3 bases from V and 0 bases from J, with 7 bases between. The CDR3, as DNA: TGTGCCAGCAGCTTGCTTCGGAGCACAGATACGCAGTATTTT. Translated: CASSLLRSTDTQYF.

The V and J genes are TRBV9 and TRBJ1-1; the D gene is possibly TRBD1 (6 bases). Germline loops: CDR1 SGDLS, CDR2 YYNGEE. The CDR3 has 15 residues. V shed 5 bases and J shed 1 base, with 15 bases lying between them. The CDR3 region has the DNA TGTGCCAGCAGTCCTGACAGGACCACGAACACTGAAGCTTTCTTT. Translation: CASSPDRTTNTEAFF. The full variable domain, in which reference TRBV9 and TRBJ1-1 provide the parts outside the CDR3, is DSGVTQTPKHLITATGQRVTLRCSPRSGDLSVYWYQQSLDQGLQFLIQYYNGEERAKGNILERFSAQQFPDLHSELNLSSLELGDSALYFCASSPDRTTNTEAFFGQGTRLTVV.

The chain carries TRBV18 and TRBJ1-4; no definite D call. The CDR3 totals 12 residues. The V and J ends lost 3 bases and 8 bases respectively, with 7 bases between them. Germline CDR1 KGHSH, CDR2 LQKENI. CDR3 in DNA: TGTGCCAGCTCACCTGCCAGGGAAAAACTGTTTTTT. Its translation: CASSPAREKLFF. The variable domain in full, completed from reference TRBV18 and TRBJ1-4, reads NAGVMQNPRHLVRRRGQEARLRCSPMKGHSHVYWYRQLPEEGLKFMVYLQKENIIDESGMPKERFSAEFPKEGPSILRIQQVVRGDSAAYFCASSPAREKLFFGSGTQLSVL.